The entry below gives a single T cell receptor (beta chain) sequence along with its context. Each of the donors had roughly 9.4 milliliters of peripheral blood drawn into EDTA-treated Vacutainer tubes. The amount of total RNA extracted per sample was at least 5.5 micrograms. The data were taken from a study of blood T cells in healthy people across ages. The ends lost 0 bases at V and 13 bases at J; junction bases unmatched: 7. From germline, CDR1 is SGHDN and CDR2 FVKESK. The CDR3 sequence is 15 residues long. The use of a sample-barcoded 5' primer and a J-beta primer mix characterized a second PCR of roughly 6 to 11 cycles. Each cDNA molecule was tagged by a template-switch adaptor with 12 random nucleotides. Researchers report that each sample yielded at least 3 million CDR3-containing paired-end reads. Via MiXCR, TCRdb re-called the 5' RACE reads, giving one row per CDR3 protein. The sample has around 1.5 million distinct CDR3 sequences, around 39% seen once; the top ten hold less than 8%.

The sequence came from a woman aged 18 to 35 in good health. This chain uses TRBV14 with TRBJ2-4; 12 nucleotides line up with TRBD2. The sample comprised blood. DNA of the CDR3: TGTGCCAGCAGCCAAGAGACTAGCGGGAGAATCGGGCAGTACTTC. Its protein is CASSQETSGRIGQYF.